The 23 T cell receptor beta chains below come from one sample, sequenced in a study of technical replicates of blood from several donors. Profiled with immunoSEQ multiplex PCR; TCRdb holds only in-frame clones, not every one. The data hold tens of thousands of clones, with almost 95% observed a single time. Sequences were obtained from PBMCs. The receptors come from a human donor in good health. Some clones in this sample may be carry-over from other donors' samples.

This chain connects TRBV18 to TRBJ2-3; TRBD1 matches at 7 bases. Germline V gives CDR1 KGHSH, CDR2 LQKENI. CDR3 length: 13 residues. Losses at the gene ends were 2 bases for V and 4 bases for J; bases not matched to a gene: 0. The CDR3 DNA reads TGTGCCAGCTCACCAGGGACAGCAGATACGCAGTATTTT. Translating gives CASSPGTADTQYF.

The rearrangement links TRBV5-6 to TRBJ1-5, with D possibly matching TRBD1 (6 bases). Germline CDR1 SGHDT, CDR2 YYEEEE. This CDR3 contains 15 residues. Deletions cut 4 bases from V and 4 bases from J, with 15 bases between. The DNA of the CDR3 is TGTGCCAGCAGCAGGGGGAGTGGGTTAAATCAGCCCCAGCATTTT. Protein product: CASSRGSGLNQPQHF.

The chain combines TRBV28 with TRBJ2-1; TRBD2 aligns across 12 bases. The V segment lost 6 bases and the J segment 5 bases; nucleotides outside the gene matches: 8. Germline-derived CDR1 and CDR2 are MDHEN and SYDVKM. This CDR3 has 16 amino acids. The CDR3 sequence is CASSSSGRVIHNEQFF. CDR3 coding DNA: TGTGCCAGCAGCTCTAGCGGGAGGGTAATCCACAATGAGCAGTTCTTC.

On this clone itself: This specimen includes other DNA sequences encoding the same CDR3. The rearrangement joins TRBV4-3 to TRBJ1-2; tentatively, D is TRBD1 (6 bases). The CDR3 covers 14 residues. Germline values: CDR1 LGHNA, CDR2 YSLEER. V was clipped by 0 bases and J by 4 bases, with 9 bases between them. The CDR3 region has the DNA TGCGCCAGCAGCCAAGATAGGGGGAGCTATGGCTACACCTTC. Encoded protein: CASSQDRGSYGYTF.

This rearrangement joins TRBV11-3 to TRBJ1-6, with a tentative D call TRBD1 (6 bases). Germline V lookup: CDR1 SGHNT, CDR2 YENEEA. Trimming took 4 bases from V and 10 from J, leaving 11 bases between them. The CDR3 consists of 13 residues. CDR3 protein: CASSWGQGSPLHF. CDR3 DNA: TGTGCCAGCAGCTGGGGGCAGGGGTCACCCCTCCACTTT.

This clone was detected only once. The genes are TRBV19 and TRBJ2-6; a possible D gene is TRBD1 (6 bases). The CDR3 spans 15 residues. In germline, CDR1 is LNHDA, CDR2 SQIVND (reference sequence). Deletions cut 8 bases from V and 0 bases from J, with 11 bases between. DNA for the CDR3: TGTGCCAGTGGACAGCCTCCCTCTGGGGCCAACGTCCTGACTTTC. Its protein is CASGQPPSGANVLTF.

The V gene is TRBV4-1, the J gene TRBJ2-5; 9 bases agree with TRBD2. This CDR3 spans 18 amino acids. Trimming took 1 base from V and 4 from J; bases not matched to a gene: 13. Germline V CDR1 and CDR2: MGHRA, YSYEKL. The CDR3 loop reads CASSQVWLAGTRGETQYF. For the CDR3, the DNA is TGCGCCAGCAGCCAAGTCTGGCTAGCGGGAACCAGGGGAGAGACCCAGTACTTC.

The rearrangement uses TRBV4-3 and TRBJ1-6; unclear D gene. CDR1 is LGHNA, CDR2 YSLEER, per germline. The V and J ends lost 1 base and 3 bases respectively, with 7 bases between them. This CDR3 is 15 amino acids long. In DNA, the CDR3 is TGCGCCAGCAGCCAAGGTCCAGGCTATAATTCACCCCTCCACTTT. It translates to CASSQGPGYNSPLHF.

The chain uses TRBV30 and TRBJ2-5, with TRBD1 matching 7 bases. The CDR3 totals 13 residues. Trimming took 3 bases from V and 4 from J; bases not matched to a gene: 5. Germline V gene sequence: CDR1 GTSNPN, CDR2 SVGIG (reference sequence). Written as DNA, the CDR3 is TGTGCCTGGAGCACCGACAGGGTAGAGACCCAGTACTTC. Protein product: CAWSTDRVETQYF.

The V gene is TRBV13, the J gene TRBJ2-7; 11 bases map to TRBD1. Germline V lookup: CDR1 PRHDT, CDR2 FYEKMQ (reference sequence). J gave up 6 bases and V 5 bases, and 9 bases lay outside the gene matches. The CDR3 length is 15 residues. The CDR3 reads CASSRTGQGDVEQYF. CDR3 coding DNA: TGTGCCAGCAGCCGGACGGGACAGGGGGACGTCGAGCAGTACTTC.

The CDR3 protein is CASSSVDRPVQETQYF. The CDR3 DNA is TGCGCCAGCAGCTCAGTGGACAGACCTGTTCAAGAGACCCAGTACTTC. The chain employs TRBV5-1 and TRBJ2-5; a possible D gene is TRBD1 (6 bases). The V gene's germline CDR1 is SGHRS and CDR2 YFSETQ. The CDR3 sequence is 16 residues long. The ends were cut back, 3 bases at V and 2 bases at J, with 17 bases in the middle. Full variable domain (outside the CDR3, taken from reference TRBV5-1 and TRBJ2-5): KAGVTQTPRYLIKTRGQQVTLSCSPISGHRSVSWYQQTPGQGLQFLFEYFSETQRNKGNFPGRFSGRQFSNSRSEMNVSTLELGDSALYLCASSSVDRPVQETQYFGPGTRLLVL.

V and J are TRBV19 and TRBJ1-2; D is unresolved. The CDR3 is made up of 14 amino acids. V gave up 4 bases and J gave up 0 bases, with 9 bases separating them. The germline V gene has CDR1 LNHDA and CDR2 SQIVND (reference sequence). CDR3 amino acids: CASSRSSTNYGYTF. CDR3 DNA sequence: TGTGCCAGTAGTAGGTCTAGCACTAACTATGGCTACACCTTC.

The chain employs TRBV4-3 and TRBJ1-3; D remains unclear. Germline values: CDR1 LGHNA, CDR2 YSLEER. This CDR3 has 15 amino acids. The V gene lost 1 base and the J gene lost 4 bases, with 11 bases spanning the gap. CDR3 coding DNA: TGCGCCAGCAGCCAAGGGCGGGCTCTAGGAAACACCATATATTTT. Translation gives CASSQGRALGNTIYF.

The chain employs TRBV7-9 and TRBJ1-2; D possibly corresponds to TRBD1 (6 bases). Trimming left V 5 bases short and J 6 bases short, with 13 bases between. CDR1 and CDR2 (germline): SEHNR, FQNEAQ (reference sequence). The CDR3 runs 13 residues. CDR3 coding DNA: TGTGCCAGCAGCCCTTCAAACAGGGATGGCTACACCTTC. Amino acid sequence: CASSPSNRDGYTF. Using reference TRBV7-9 and TRBJ1-2 for the parts outside the CDR3, the full variable domain is DTGVSQNPRHKITKRGQNVTFRCDPISEHNRLYWYRQTLGQGPEFLTYFQNEAQLEKSRLLSDRFSAERPKGSFSTLEIQRTEQGDSAMYLCASSPSNRDGYTFGSGTRLTVV.

J is TRBJ1-6 and V is TRBV10-3; possible D gene TRBD1, 6 bases. Germline lookup yields CDR1 ENHRY and CDR2 SYGVKD. The V gene lost 7 bases and the J gene lost 6 bases, with 16 bases spanning the gap. The CDR3 runs 15 residues. CDR3 in amino acids: CAINKQGLGNSPLHF. The CDR3 DNA reads TGTGCCATCAATAAACAGGGCTTGGGTAATTCACCCCTCCACTTT.

This chain links TRBV15 with TRBJ1-2, with TRBD1 matching over 8 bases. Germline V gene data show CDR1 as LNHNV and CDR2 as YYDKDF (reference sequence). The CDR3 has 15 amino acids. The V and J ends lost 3 bases and 5 bases, in that order; junction bases with no gene match: 8. The CDR3 DNA reads TGTGCCACCAGCAGTACGCAGGGGGCATGGTATGGCTACACCTTC. This translates into CATSSTQGAWYGYTF. The full variable domain, its missing parts supplied by reference TRBV15 and TRBJ1-2, is DAMVIQNPRYQVTQFGKPVTLSCSQTLNHNVMYWYQQKSSQAPKLLFHYYDKDFNNEADTPDNFQSRRPNTSFCFLDIRSPGLGDTAMYLCATSSTQGAWYGYTFGSGTRLTVV.

This clone was detected only once. V is TRBV19 and J is TRBJ1-1, with D possibly matching TRBD1 (5 bases). Trimming took 5 bases from V and 3 from J, leaving 16 bases between them. CDR1 and CDR2 from the germline V gene are LNHDA and SQIVND (reference sequence). This CDR3 has 15 residues. Written as DNA, the CDR3 is TGTGCCAGTAGTGGAACCTGGGGCGCGGACACTGAAGCTTTCTTT. The encoded protein is CASSGTWGADTEAFF.

The V call is TRBV29-1, the J call TRBJ2-3; 9 nucleotides agree with TRBD2. Germline V gene sequence: CDR1 SQVTM, CDR2 ANQGSEA. Trimming cost V 0 bases and J 4 bases; bases outside gene matches: 5. The CDR3 covers 15 residues. CDR3 in DNA: TGCAGCGTTGAAGAGCGGGAGGGCCATCCAGATACGCAGTATTTT. Its translation: CSVEEREGHPDTQYF.

This rearrangement joins TRBV7-3 to TRBJ2-7; 8 bases align to TRBD1. The CDR3 contains 14 residues. The germline CDR1 and CDR2 sequences are SGHTA and FQGTGA. The V segment lost 5 bases and the J segment 7 bases; nucleotides outside the gene matches: 10. DNA for the CDR3: TGTGCCAGCAGCCAAGGGACAGGCTCGGGGGAGCAGTACTTC. Protein product: CASSQGTGSGEQYF.

In its sample, this clone is medium-sized. The J gene is TRBJ1-1, the V gene TRBV6-6; 7 nucleotides agree with TRBD1. This CDR3 comprises 14 residues. V gave up 6 bases and J gave up 1 base; unmatched junction bases: 5. Germline CDR1 MNHNY, CDR2 SVGAGI (reference sequence). The CDR3 coding sequence is TGTGCCAGCAGGCAACAGGGGACGAACACTGAAGCTTTCTTT. It yields the protein CASRQQGTNTEAFF.

The rearrangement links TRBV29-1 to TRBJ1-3; D gene ambiguous. The germline CDR1 and CDR2 sequences are SQVTM and ANQGSEA. V was clipped by 4 bases and J by 0 bases, with 7 bases between them. This CDR3 is built from 13 residues. The CDR3 nucleotides are TGCAGCGTTGGTCCCAGCTCTGGAAACACCATATATTTT. This sequence encodes CSVGPSSGNTIYF.

The chain carries TRBV11-2 and TRBJ2-1; D unresolved. V lost 3 bases and J 0 bases, leaving 9 bases between the germline ends. This CDR3 contains 15 residues. CDR1 is SGHAT, CDR2 FQNNGV, per germline. CDR3 residues: CASSFYANSYNEQFF. The DNA of the CDR3 is TGTGCCAGCAGCTTTTACGCGAACTCCTACAATGAGCAGTTCTTC.

This clone has a single count. Germline is not matched at one junction end, which may reflect a read error. The chain links TRBV6-6 to TRBJ2-7; 8 bases are a match to TRBD2. This CDR3 comprises 15 residues. CDR1 and CDR2 from the germline V gene are MNHNY and SVGAGI (reference sequence). This chain's CDR3 is CASSRIAGGSHEQYF. DNA for the CDR3: TGTGCCAGCAGTCGAATTGCGGGGGGCTCCCACGAGCAGTACTTC.